This paragraph reports one T cell receptor beta chain. What it binds is unknown. Authors' analysis steps: Junction-only immunoSEQ data arrived without quality scores, meaning filtering differed. Sequenced by immunoSEQ multiplex PCR; TCRdb stores in-frame clones only, minus some. Clone size and V and J calls were adopted from that table, with D and trimming inferred from the DNA. Here the sample spans 950,000 to 1,100,000 clones, about three quarters being singletons. This sample was included in a study of shared clonotypes between healthy human individuals. The study, taken as a whole, reports: It was anticipated that sequencing depth would influence how many clonotypes donors shared. Clonotypes which were not shared had lower generation probabilities than clonotypes that all four donors shared. Naive subsets typically showed greater estimated richness than memory subsets.

With 7 bases removed from V and 0 bases from J, the gap between germline ends came to 7 bases. The germline CDR1 and CDR2 sequences are SEHNR and FQNEAQ (reference sequence). This CDR3 is built from 13 residues. The rearrangement uses TRBV7-9 and TRBJ2-1; D is ambiguous. The specimen sequenced was memory CD4+ T cells sorted from blood. Described subset: CD45RA-negative fraction. This clonotype was obtained from a man between 18 and 35 years old in good health. The CDR3 loop reads CASKSGSYNEQFF. The CDR3 DNA sequence: TGTGCCAGCAAGTCCGGCTCCTACAATGAGCAGTTCTTC.